This record concerns one TCR beta chain sequence. Antigen: not known. This record belongs to a study of shared clonotypes between healthy human individuals. Study information: Three plates were used per donor for CD4 naive, three for CD4 memory, two for CD8 naive and one for CD8 memory. Study findings and constraints: Read depth was anticipated to influence clonotype sharing among donors. Non-shared clonotypes had lower generation probabilities than those shared by all four donors.

The naive CD8 fraction comprised CD45RO-negative cells positively selected for CCR7 and excluded terminally differentiated effector memory CD45RA+ cells. All the donors were Caucasian adults who lived in Nashville, Tennessee. V was cut by 4 bases and J by 2 bases, with 15 bases left in between. The CDR3 consists of 15 residues. CDR1 is MDHEN, CDR2 SYDVKM, per germline. The repertoire was sequenced with immunoSEQ multiplex PCR; TCRdb's copy has only in-frame clones and lacks some. The table shows some 2,000,000 clones, with approximately 95% occurring only once. What was sequenced was naive CD8+ T cells sorted from blood. V usage is TRBV28 and J usage is TRBJ2-7; D not resolved. This receptor was identified in a man between 18 and 35 years old in good health. The CDR3 region has the DNA TGTGCCAGCAGTTCCGACGGAGCCTATACCTACGAGCAGTACTTC. Residues: CASSSDGAYTYEQYF.